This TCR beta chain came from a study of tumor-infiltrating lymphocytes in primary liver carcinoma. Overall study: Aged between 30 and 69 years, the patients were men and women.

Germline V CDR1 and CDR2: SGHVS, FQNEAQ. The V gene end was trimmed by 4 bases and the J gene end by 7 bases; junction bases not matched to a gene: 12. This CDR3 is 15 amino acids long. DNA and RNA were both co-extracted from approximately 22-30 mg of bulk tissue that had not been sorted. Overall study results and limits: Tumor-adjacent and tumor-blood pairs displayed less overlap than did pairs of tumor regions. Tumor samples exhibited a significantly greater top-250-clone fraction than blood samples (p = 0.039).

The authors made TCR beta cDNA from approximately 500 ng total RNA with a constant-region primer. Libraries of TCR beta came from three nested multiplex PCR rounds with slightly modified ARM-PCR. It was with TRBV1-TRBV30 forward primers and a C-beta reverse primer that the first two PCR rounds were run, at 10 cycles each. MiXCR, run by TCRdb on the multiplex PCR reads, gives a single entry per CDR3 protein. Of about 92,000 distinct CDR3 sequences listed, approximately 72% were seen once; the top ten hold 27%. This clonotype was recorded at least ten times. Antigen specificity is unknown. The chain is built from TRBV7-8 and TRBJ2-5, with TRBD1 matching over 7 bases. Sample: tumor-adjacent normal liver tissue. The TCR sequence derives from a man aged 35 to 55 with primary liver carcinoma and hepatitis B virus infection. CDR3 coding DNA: TGTGCCAGCAGCTCGGAGATTGGGACAGTGGGGACCCAGTACTTC. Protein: CASSSEIGTVGTQYF.